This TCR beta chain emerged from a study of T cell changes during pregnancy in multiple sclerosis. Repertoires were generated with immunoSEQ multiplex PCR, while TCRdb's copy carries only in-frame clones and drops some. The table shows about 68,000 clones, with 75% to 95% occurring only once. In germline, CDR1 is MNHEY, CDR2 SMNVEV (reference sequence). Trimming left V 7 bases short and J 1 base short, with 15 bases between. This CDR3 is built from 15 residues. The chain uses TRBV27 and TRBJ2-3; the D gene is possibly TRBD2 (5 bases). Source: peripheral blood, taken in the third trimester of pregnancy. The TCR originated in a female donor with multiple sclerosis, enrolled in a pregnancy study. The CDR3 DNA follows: TGTGCCAGCACCGTGGGAACTAGTCGCACAGATACGCAGTATTTT. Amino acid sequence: CASTVGTSRTDTQYF.